This paragraph covers one TCR beta chain sequence. Its antigen is unknown. The sample comes from a study of T-cell reconstitution after alpha-beta-depleted transplantation in children. Using unique molecular identifiers, the investigators prepared the TCRbeta library. TCRdb called the PCR reads again in MiXCR, with one record for every CDR3 protein. The sample has some 100,000 distinct CDR3 sequences, under 25% seen once. The CDR3 runs 15 residues. CDR1 is SQVTM, CDR2 ANQGSEA, per germline. The ends lost 7 bases at V and 3 bases at J; junction bases unmatched: 11. Study-level points and caveats: Several patients had high TCRbeta diversity at day 60; it came from surviving recipient T cells and thymic progenitors. Reportedly, only several hundred clones from non-depleted graft cells drove alpha-beta T-cell counts at about two months.

The sequence derives from a boy aged 2 to 10 with acute lymphoblastic leukemia, due to receive a stem cell transplant. This chain links TRBV29-1 with TRBJ2-1; 8 bases agree with TRBD2. The sample was PBMCs, taken before TCRalphabeta/CD19-depleted stem cell transplant. CDR3 sequence: CSGQLAEGVYNEQFF. CDR3 bases: TGCAGCGGACAACTAGCGGAGGGTGTCTACAATGAGCAGTTCTTC.